The 25 T cell receptor beta chains below come from one sample, sequenced in a study of molecular identifiers for immune sequencing clone quantification. TCRdb called the PCR reads again in MiXCR, with one record for every CDR3 protein. Found here are 60,000 to 75,000 distinct CDR3 sequences, over 15% of them singletons; the top ten hold more than 1.2%. Sequencing was performed on naive CD8+ T cells from blood, with Jurkat cell RNA spiked in. Regarding subset: FACS-sorted CD8+CD4-CCR7+CD45RA+ naive T cells. The source of these receptors is a human donor in good health. Some libraries in this study had Jurkat cell RNA spiked in.

In this sample, this clonotype turned up many times. The chain employs TRBV4-1 and TRBJ1-2; D gene unclear. The CDR3 has 16 amino acids. Trimming took off 1 base at V and 1 base at J, with 13 bases between the two ends. Germline V CDR1 and CDR2: MGHRA, YSYEKL. The CDR3 protein is CASSQVPASLNYGYTF. The CDR3 coding sequence is TGCGCCAGCAGCCAAGTCCCGGCCAGCCTTAACTATGGCTACACCTTC.

The J gene is TRBJ2-1, the V gene TRBV3-1; TRBD2 matches 7 bases. V gave up 4 bases and J gave up 0 bases; unmatched junction bases: 12. In germline, CDR1 is LGHDT, CDR2 YNNKEL (reference sequence). The CDR3 totals 18 residues. The CDR3 is CASSLSGGGGLSYNEQFF. CDR3 bases: TGTGCCAGCAGCCTCTCGGGGGGTGGCGGCCTCTCCTACAATGAGCAGTTCTTC.

Many counts were recorded for this clonotype. The J gene is TRBJ2-1, the V gene TRBV6-2 or TRBV6-3, with 9 bases identical to TRBD2. Germline CDR1 reads MNHEY; CDR2 reads SVGEGT. V was clipped by 6 bases and J by 7 bases; unmatched bases: 10. The CDR3 loop spans 15 amino acids. The CDR3 reads CASSPTGTSSNEQFF. CDR3 nucleotides: TGTGCCAGCAGCCCCACCGGGACTAGCTCGAATGAGCAGTTCTTC.

This clonotype was seen more than once but under ten times. This chain uses TRBV28 with TRBJ1-1, with 7 bases lining up with TRBD1. Germline CDR1 MDHEN, CDR2 SYDVKM. V dropped 6 bases and J dropped 4; count of bases not matched to a gene: 5. The CDR3 sequence is 13 residues long. CDR3 in amino acids: CASRRGPVTEAFF. The CDR3 bases are TGTGCCAGCAGGAGGGGGCCGGTCACTGAAGCTTTCTTT.

This clonotype was found many times. The V gene is TRBV27, the J gene TRBJ2-2; D assignment may be TRBD1 or TRBD2 (6 bases each). The V end was cut by 1 base, the J end by 6 bases, with 15 bases between. The CDR3 covers 16 residues. Germline V gives CDR1 MNHEY, CDR2 SMNVEV (reference sequence). Here the CDR3 reads CASSLLGGLGAGELFF. In DNA form, the CDR3 reads TGTGCCAGCAGTTTATTGGGGGGCCTCGGCGCCGGGGAGCTGTTTTTT.

About this clonotype: A single base separates this from a much larger clone, so it may be a read error. V gene TRBV10-2 combines with J gene TRBJ2-1; TRBD2 aligns across 12 bases. In germline, CDR1 is WSHSY, CDR2 SAAADI. This CDR3 is 19 amino acids long. The CDR3 spells CVSRIGTSGPVEAYNEQFF. The CDR3 bases are TGCGTCAGCAGGATAGGGACTAGCGGGCCGGTAGAAGCCTACAATGAGCAGTTCTTC.

The V and J genes are TRBV12-5 and TRBJ2-1; 11 nucleotides match TRBD2. The CDR3 spans 17 residues. Germline CDR1 and CDR2: LGHNT and FRNRAP. V trimming: 4 bases; J trimming: 4 bases; junction bases outside the gene matches: 9. This CDR3 is CASGSTSLAGVYNEQFF. CDR3 bases: TGTGCTAGTGGTTCAACCTCACTAGCGGGAGTTTACAATGAGCAGTTCTTC.

This clonotype was found many times. The gene calls are TRBV5-4 and TRBJ2-1; 11 positions agree with TRBD2. After removal of 5 bases from V and 7 bases from J, the junction contained 5 bases not matched to a gene. This CDR3 comprises 14 residues. The germline gives CDR1 SGHNT, CDR2 YYREEE (reference sequence). The CDR3 loop reads CASSVAGGPNEQFF. The CDR3 nucleotides are TGTGCCAGCAGTGTAGCGGGAGGGCCGAATGAGCAGTTCTTC.

This clonotype was recorded a few times. V gene TRBV2 combines with J gene TRBJ2-7; 11 bases fit TRBD2. The CDR3 length is 17 residues. J lost 4 bases, V lost 6 bases, and 14 bases had no gene match. CDR1 is SNHLY, CDR2 FYNNEI, per germline. The CDR3 sequence: CASSAGYQLAGVYEQYF. The CDR3 bases are TGTGCCAGCAGCGCCGGGTATCAACTAGCGGGAGTTTACGAGCAGTACTTC. Supplemented by reference TRBV2 and TRBJ2-7, the full variable domain reads EPEVTQTPSHQVTQMGQEVILRCVPISNHLYFYWYRQILGQKVEFLVSFYNNEISEKSEIFDDQFSVERPDGSNFTLKIRSTKLEDSAMYFCASSAGYQLAGVYEQYFGPGTRLTVT.

This clonotype was seen only a few times. This sequence may be a read error, since a much larger clone differs from it by one base. V and J are TRBV5-6 and TRBJ2-3, with unresolved D. From germline, CDR1 is SGHDT and CDR2 YYEEEE. Trimming took 5 bases from V and 10 from J, leaving 20 bases between them. The CDR3 is 14 residues long. For the CDR3, the DNA is TGTGCCAGCAGAAACCGTAGGCGGCTTGATGCGCAGTATTTT. As protein: CASRNRRRLDAQYF.

This clonotype has a count of ten or more. This chain links TRBV29-1 with TRBJ2-7, with D maybe TRBD1 (6 bases). V shed 5 bases and J shed 4 bases, with 15 bases lying between them. This CDR3 spans 13 amino acids. CDR1 is SQVTM and CDR2 is ANQGSEA in the germline V gene. Here the CDR3 DNA reads TGCAGCGTTCGCGCAGGGGATCGTTACGAGCAGTACTTC. Amino acid sequence: CSVRAGDRYEQYF.

This clonotype has at least ten counts. The chain is built from TRBV29-1 and TRBJ1-1; weak D call: TRBD1 (5 bases). The germline V and J ends were trimmed by 4 bases and 6 bases, with 15 bases remaining between them. This CDR3 is 13 amino acids long. In germline, CDR1 is SQVTM, CDR2 ANQGSEA. The CDR3 region is CSVVSAGRAEAFF. The CDR3 DNA reads as TGCAGCGTTGTCTCCGCAGGGAGAGCTGAAGCTTTCTTT.

This clonotype was seen only a few times. The chain recombines TRBV20-1 with TRBJ1-2; D is uncertain. This CDR3 is built from 15 residues. Trimming removed 1 base from V and 1 base from J, with 13 bases in between. The germline V gene has CDR1 DFQATT and CDR2 SNEGSKA (reference sequence). This chain's CDR3 is CSARVDAPGNYGYTF. In nucleotides, the CDR3 is TGCAGTGCTAGAGTTGATGCACCGGGTAACTATGGCTACACCTTC.

This clonotype was counted many times. This chain uses TRBV7-9 with TRBJ2-2, with 7 bases fitting TRBD2. This CDR3 region has 19 residues. Trimming removed 5 bases from V and 6 bases from J; junction bases left unmatched: 21. CDR1 is SEHNR, CDR2 FQNEAQ, per germline (reference sequence). The CDR3 DNA sequence: TGTGCCAGCAGCCCACCGGTTGGAGCGGGAACAGGTCTGGCCGGGGAGCTGTTTTTT. Encoded protein: CASSPPVGAGTGLAGELFF.

The J gene is TRBJ2-3, the V gene TRBV9; 9 nucleotides agree with TRBD2. Germline values: CDR1 SGDLS, CDR2 YYNGEE. CDR3 size: 13 residues. V dropped 7 bases and J dropped 8; count of bases not matched to a gene: 8. CDR3 nucleotides: TGTGCCAGCGATGCGGGAGGGCCCGGTACGCAGTATTTT. It translates to CASDAGGPGTQYF.

The sample holds many counts of this clonotype. The J gene is TRBJ1-5, the V gene TRBV27; 10 bases align to TRBD1. Germline V gene data show CDR1 as MNHEY and CDR2 as SMNVEV (reference sequence). With 3 bases clipped from V and 2 bases from J, the junction kept 1 base outside the gene matches. This CDR3 is 15 amino acids long. The CDR3 nucleotides read TGTGCCAGCAGTTTTGGGACAGGGGGCAATCAGCCCCAGCATTTT. This translates into CASSFGTGGNQPQHF.

This clonotype was detected only a few times. A junction end diverges from the germline sequence, so it may reflect a read error. V and J are TRBV9 and TRBJ1-1, with a tentative D call TRBD1 (5 bases). The CDR3 sequence is 15 residues long. Germline CDR1 is SGDLS and CDR2 is YYNGEE. The CDR3 DNA reads as TGTGCCAGCAGCGTAGTGTCAGGGTTGAACACTGGAGCTTTCTTT. Its protein product is CASSVVSGLNTGAFF.

Comment on this clonotype: A much larger clone sits a single nucleotide away, making a read error possible. V and J are TRBV7-8 and TRBJ2-5; D remains ambiguous. Looked up from germline, CDR1 is SGHVS and CDR2 is FQNEAQ. The CDR3 sequence is 11 residues long. The CDR3 loop reads CACSWTETQYF. The CDR3 DNA is TGTGCCTGCAGCTGGACGGAGACCCAGTACTTC.

This clonotype was counted ten times or more. The chain uses TRBV20-1 and TRBJ2-1, with TRBD2 matching over 14 bases. V lost 6 bases to trimming and J lost 1 base; unmatched junction nucleotides: 5. CDR1 DFQATT and CDR2 SNEGSKA come from the germline V gene (reference sequence). This CDR3 region has 16 residues. CDR3: CSALGLAGESYNEQFF. DNA of the CDR3: TGCAGTGCATTGGGACTAGCGGGAGAATCCTACAATGAGCAGTTCTTC.

Comment on this clonotype: A clone one base away is much larger, so this may be a read error. The chain couples TRBV7-9 to TRBJ1-2; D remains unclear. The CDR3 consists of 17 residues. Germline V gene lookup returns CDR1 SEHNR and CDR2 FQNEAQ (reference sequence). This CDR3 reads CASANPSIGIPIYGHTF. CDR3 nucleotide sequence: TGTGCCAGCGCAAATCCCAGCATCGGAATACCCATCTATGGCCACACCTTC.

This clonotype came up many times. The chain links TRBV11-1 to TRBJ2-5; unclear D gene. The CDR3 is 16 amino acids. Trimming removed 6 bases from V and 3 bases from J, with 20 bases in between. Germline values: CDR1 SGHAT, CDR2 FQDESV (reference sequence). CDR3 in DNA: TGTGCCAGCAGTCTCGACCGTACGGTTGGGGAAGAGACCCAGTACTTC. Its protein is CASSLDRTVGEETQYF. Full variable domain (remainder filled in from reference TRBV11-1 and TRBJ2-5): EAEVAQSPRYKITEKSQAVAFWCDPISGHATLYWYRQILGQGPELLVQFQDESVVDDSQLPKDRFSAERLKGVDSTLKIQPAELGDSAMYLCASSLDRTVGEETQYFGPGTRLLVL.

This clonotype has at least ten counts. This chain joins TRBV4-3 and TRBJ1-1; TRBD1 is a possible D gene (6 bases). Germline V gives CDR1 LGHNA, CDR2 YSLEER. The V end lost 7 bases, the J end lost 8 bases, and 20 bases lay between the germline ends. The CDR3 totals 14 residues. Here the CDR3 DNA reads TGCGCCAGCACCGCTTATATAGGGGGAGTCGAAGCTTTCTTT. It yields the protein CASTAYIGGVEAFF.

Concerning this clonotype itself: Being one base from a much bigger clone, this may be a read error. Because it lacks the conserved phenylalanine or tryptophan at the end, this CDR3 is likely a read error. The genes are TRBV19 and TRBJ2-7; D remains ambiguous. Germline lookup yields CDR1 LNHDA and CDR2 SQIVND (reference sequence). The V gene lost 1 base and the J gene lost 2 bases, with 9 bases spanning the gap. The CDR3 runs 14 residues. CDR3 amino acids: CASSIASTAYEQYL. DNA of the CDR3: TGTGCCAGTAGTATAGCTTCGACCGCCTACGAGCAGTACCTC.

In its sample, this clonotype was seen many times. This chain connects TRBV6-5 to TRBJ1-5; a possible D gene is TRBD1 (5 bases). Trimming took 6 bases from V and 0 from J, leaving 12 bases between them. Germline CDR1 MNHEY, CDR2 SVGAGI. The CDR3 contains 15 residues. The CDR3 loop is CASRDQGYSNQPQHF. In DNA form, the CDR3 reads TGTGCCAGCAGGGACCAGGGTTATAGCAATCAGCCCCAGCATTTT.

Turning to this clonotype: A single base separates this from a much larger clone, so it may be a read error. The V call is TRBV29-1, the J call TRBJ2-1; D tentatively fits TRBD1 or TRBD2 (5 bases each). CDR3 length: 13 amino acids. CDR1 and CDR2 from the germline V gene are SQVTM and ANQGSEA. For the CDR3, the DNA is TGCAGCGCCGTGGGGCGGGCCTACAATGAGCGGTTCTTC. It is translated as CSAVGRAYNERFF.